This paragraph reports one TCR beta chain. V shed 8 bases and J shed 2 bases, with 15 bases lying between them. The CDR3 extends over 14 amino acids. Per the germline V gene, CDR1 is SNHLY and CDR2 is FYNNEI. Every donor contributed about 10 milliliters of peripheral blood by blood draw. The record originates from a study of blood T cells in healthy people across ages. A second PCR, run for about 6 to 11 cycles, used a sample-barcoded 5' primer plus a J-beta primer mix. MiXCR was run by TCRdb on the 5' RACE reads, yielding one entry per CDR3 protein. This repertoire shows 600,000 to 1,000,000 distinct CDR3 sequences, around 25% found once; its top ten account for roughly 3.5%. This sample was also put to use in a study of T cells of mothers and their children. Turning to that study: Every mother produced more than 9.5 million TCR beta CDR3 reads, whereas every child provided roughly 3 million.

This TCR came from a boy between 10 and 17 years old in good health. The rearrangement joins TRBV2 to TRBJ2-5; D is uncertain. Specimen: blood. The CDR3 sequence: CASSAGRSQETQYF. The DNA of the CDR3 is TGTGCCAGCTCCGCCGGCAGATCTCAAGAGACCCAGTACTTC.